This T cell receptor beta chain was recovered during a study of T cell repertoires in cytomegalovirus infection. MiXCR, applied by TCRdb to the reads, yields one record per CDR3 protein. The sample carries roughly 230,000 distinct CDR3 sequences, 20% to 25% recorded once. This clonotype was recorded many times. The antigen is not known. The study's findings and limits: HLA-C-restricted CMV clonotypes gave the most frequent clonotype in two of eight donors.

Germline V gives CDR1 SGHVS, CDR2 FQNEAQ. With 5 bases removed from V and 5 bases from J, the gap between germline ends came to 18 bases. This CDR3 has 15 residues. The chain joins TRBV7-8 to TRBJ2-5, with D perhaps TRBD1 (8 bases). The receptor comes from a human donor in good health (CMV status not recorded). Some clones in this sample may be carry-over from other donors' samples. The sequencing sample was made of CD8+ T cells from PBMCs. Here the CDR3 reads CASSQHRGGWETQYF. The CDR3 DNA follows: TGTGCCAGCAGCCAACACAGGGGGGGCTGGGAGACCCAGTACTTC.